The 21 T cell receptor beta chains given below trace back to one sample, sequenced in a study of blood T cell repertoires in COVID-19. Assay: immunoSEQ multiplex PCR; the TCRdb copy retains only in-frame clones and omits some. The data contain approximately 490,000 clones, about nine tenths of them singletons. The sample comprised PBMCs or T cells enriched from blood (not recorded which). Receptors were obtained from a woman in her late teens or twenties who had recovered from COVID-19.

This clone appeared a few times. V and J are TRBV2 and TRBJ2-1; D unclear. The V gene's germline CDR1 is SNHLY and CDR2 FYNNEI. Trimming stripped 6 bases from V and 3 bases from J, with 12 bases between. This CDR3 is built from 14 residues. The CDR3 DNA follows: TGTGCCAGCAGGGTACGAGACAACTACAATGAGCAGTTCTTC. Protein sequence: CASRVRDNYNEQFF. The full variable domain, completed using reference TRBV2 and TRBJ2-1, is EPEVTQTPSHQVTQMGQEVILRCVPISNHLYFYWYRQILGQKVEFLVSFYNNEISEKSEIFDDQFSVERPDGSNFTLKIRSTKLEDSAMYFCASRVRDNYNEQFFGPGTRLTVL.

J is TRBJ1-2 and V is TRBV28, with a possible D match to TRBD1 (6 bases). V lost 6 bases, J lost 4 bases, and 18 bases lay in between. CDR3 length equals 15 residues. The germline CDR1 and CDR2 sequences are MDHEN and SYDVKM. The CDR3 DNA is TGTGCCAGCAGCCCAGGGGCGAGTAGGGTCTATGGCTACACCTTC. It encodes CASSPGASRVYGYTF.

The rearrangement links TRBV7-3 to TRBJ2-5; 7 nucleotides align to TRBD2. The germline gives CDR1 SGHTA, CDR2 FQGTGA. The CDR3 has 14 residues. V shed 5 bases, J shed 4 bases, and the junction held 7 bases outside the gene matches. The CDR3 loop is CASSRGLVGETQYF. For the CDR3, the DNA is TGTGCCAGCAGCCGCGGACTAGTCGGAGAGACCCAGTACTTC.

The CDR3 nucleotides read TGTGCCAGCAGCTCGACGGGTTTTTCCTACGAGCAGTACTTC. Translating gives CASSSTGFSYEQYF. The genes are TRBV7-9 and TRBJ2-7; unclear D gene. The CDR3 loop spans 14 amino acids. V lost 4 bases and J lost 1, with 11 bases in between. CDR1 SEHNR and CDR2 FQNEAQ come from the germline V gene (reference sequence).

This clone appeared many times. This rearrangement joins TRBV7-2 to TRBJ2-7; D gene unclear. Germline V lookup: CDR1 SGHTA, CDR2 FQGNSA. This CDR3 is 13 amino acids long. V lost 1 base and J 3 bases, leaving 7 bases between the germline ends. CDR3 sequence reads: CASSLVPYYEQYF. CDR3 bases: TGTGCCAGCAGCTTAGTCCCGTACTACGAGCAGTACTTC.

The chain has TRBV29-1 and TRBJ2-3, with TRBD1 as a possible D gene (6 bases). Trimming pared 8 bases from V and 6 bases from J, leaving 15 bases between. This CDR3 spans 12 amino acids. The germline gives CDR1 SQVTM, CDR2 ANQGSEA. CDR3 protein: CSTGRGWDTQYF. CDR3 nucleotide sequence: TGCAGCACGGGAAGGGGGTGGGATACGCAGTATTTT.

The genes are TRBV3-1 (or the pseudogene TRBV3-2) and TRBJ1-2; D call uncertain. Trimming left V 2 bases short and J 4 bases short, with 14 bases between. CDR3 length: 15 amino acids. The germline V gene encodes CDR1 LGHDT and CDR2 YNNKEL (reference sequence). CDR3: CASSQKVTDTYGYTF. The DNA for the CDR3 is TGTGCCAGCAGCCAAAAGGTTACAGACACCTATGGCTACACCTTC.

This clone was counted only a few times. This chain joins TRBV6-5 and TRBJ1-3, with unresolved D. The length of the CDR3 is 14 residues. The V end lost 6 bases, the J end lost 0 bases, and 9 bases lay between the germline ends. The germline gives CDR1 MNHEY, CDR2 SVGAGI. The CDR3: CASREVFSGNTIYF. DNA of the CDR3: TGTGCCAGCAGGGAGGTCTTCTCTGGAAACACCATATATTTT.

The CDR3 DNA reads as TGTGCCACTCAAGACAGACTCTCTGGAAACACCATATATTTT. Its protein product is CATQDRLSGNTIYF. V gene TRBV6-5 combines with J gene TRBJ1-3; a possible D gene is TRBD1 (5 bases). Germline V gene data show CDR1 as MNHEY and CDR2 as SVGAGI. The CDR3 totals 14 residues. Trimming took 10 bases from V and 0 from J, leaving 13 bases between them.

The chain combines TRBV13 with TRBJ2-5, with D hard to call. Trimming removed 5 bases at V and 4 bases at J, with 8 bases between. Germline V lookup: CDR1 PRHDT, CDR2 FYEKMQ (reference sequence). The CDR3 runs 12 residues. As DNA, the CDR3 is TGTGCCAGCAGCCGCGGCTCAGAGACCCAGTACTTC. Translation gives CASSRGSETQYF.

The CDR3, as DNA: TGTGCCAGTAATTCAATAGGGAAGGGAGAGGACACTGAAGCTTTCTTT. Its protein product is CASNSIGKGEDTEAFF. V usage is TRBV9 and J usage is TRBJ1-1; D remains unclear. Germline V gives CDR1 SGDLS, CDR2 YYNGEE. Trimming cost V 8 bases and J 3 bases, with 23 bases left between them. The CDR3 is 16 residues long.

V usage is TRBV5-1 and J usage is TRBJ2-1; D might be TRBD2 (7 bases). V lost 1 base to trimming and J lost 7 bases, with 15 bases between them. The CDR3 consists of 15 residues. CDR1 and CDR2 from the germline V gene are SGHRS and YFSETQ. For the CDR3, the DNA is TGCGCCAGCAGCTTGACGGGGGGCTGGGAGAATGAGCAGTTCTTC. Its translation: CASSLTGGWENEQFF.

Here the CDR3 DNA reads TGTGCCAGCAGCTTAGGGGACAGGGAACGAGATACGCAGTATTTT. This sequence encodes CASSLGDRERDTQYF. The chain recombines TRBV11-2 with TRBJ2-3, with 9 bases lining up with TRBD1. This CDR3 is built from 15 residues. Losses at the gene ends were 1 base for V and 5 bases for J; bases not matched to a gene: 4. Germline-derived CDR1 and CDR2 are SGHAT and FQNNGV.

V gene TRBV27 combines with J gene TRBJ1-6, with 9 bases matching TRBD1. This CDR3 contains 17 residues. CDR1 and CDR2 from the germline V gene are MNHEY and SMNVEV (reference sequence). With 5 bases clipped from V and 7 bases from J, the junction kept 12 bases outside the gene matches. The CDR3 DNA sequence: TGTGCCAGCAGTAGACTACCCCCCGGGACAGGGAATTCACCCCTCCACTTT. It is translated as CASSRLPPGTGNSPLHF.

V usage is TRBV5-4 and J usage is TRBJ2-2, with D tentatively TRBD1 (5 bases). The CDR3 totals 15 residues. V lost 3 bases to trimming and J lost 4 bases, with 13 bases between them. Germline CDR1 is SGHNT and CDR2 is YYREEE (reference sequence). The CDR3 is CASSSDPGRTGELFF. CDR3 in DNA: TGTGCCAGCAGCTCGGACCCAGGGCGCACCGGGGAGCTGTTTTTT.

This chain joins TRBV28 and TRBJ1-2, with 9 bases matching TRBD1. The J segment lost 4 bases and the V segment lost 2 bases, leaving 8 bases of the junction unmatched. Germline V lookup: CDR1 MDHEN, CDR2 SYDVKM. The CDR3 loop spans 16 amino acids. The DNA for the CDR3 is TGTGCCAGCAGTTTACCCGGACAGGGGCTTACCTATGGCTACACCTTC. Translating gives CASSLPGQGLTYGYTF.

The V and J genes are TRBV7-6 and TRBJ1-3, with 11 bases lining up with TRBD1. CDR3 length: 16 amino acids. Trimming took 3 bases from V and 4 from J; bases not matched to a gene: 5. Germline CDR1 reads SGHVS; CDR2 reads FNYEAQ. The CDR3 protein is CASSFGQGAGGNTIYF. CDR3 in DNA: TGTGCCAGCAGCTTTGGACAGGGGGCGGGAGGAAACACCATATATTTT. The variable domain in full, completed from reference TRBV7-6 and TRBJ1-3, reads GAGVSQSPRYKVTKRGQDVALRCDPISGHVSLYWYRQALGQGPEFLTYFNYEAQQDKSGLPNDRFSAERPEGSISTLTIQRTEQRDSAMYRCASSFGQGAGGNTIYFGEGSWLTVV.

The chain links TRBV19 to TRBJ1-5, with D maybe TRBD1 (6 bases). The CDR3 totals 14 residues. The germline V gene has CDR1 LNHDA and CDR2 SQIVND (reference sequence). Trimming shortened V by 3 bases and J by 4 bases, and 10 bases separated the two germline ends. The CDR3 DNA follows: TGTGCCAGTAGTATCGGGGGGGCGAATCAGCCCCAGCATTTT. This gives the protein CASSIGGANQPQHF.

The chain couples TRBV18 to TRBJ2-3; 7 nucleotides agree with TRBD2. The CDR3 contains 16 residues. V lost 5 bases to trimming and J lost 1 base; unmatched junction nucleotides: 9. In germline, CDR1 is KGHSH, CDR2 LQKENI. CDR3: CASSSLSSGGTDTQYF. CDR3 sequence (DNA): TGTGCCAGCTCATCCCTTTCCAGCGGGGGCACAGATACGCAGTATTTT. The whole variable domain, filled in from reference TRBV18 and TRBJ2-3, reads NAGVMQNPRHLVRRRGQEARLRCSPMKGHSHVYWYRQLPEEGLKFMVYLQKENIIDESGMPKERFSAEFPKEGPSILRIQQVVRGDSAAYFCASSSLSSGGTDTQYFGPGTRLTVL.

The chain has TRBV6-5 and TRBJ2-4; 8 bases line up with TRBD1. Germline V gene sequence: CDR1 MNHEY, CDR2 SVGAGI. Trimming at V came to 7 bases and at J to 8 bases, leaving 4 bases not matched to a gene. The CDR3 totals 12 residues. As DNA, the CDR3 is TGTGCCAGCAACCCACAGGGGGACATTCAGTACTTC. The encoded protein is CASNPQGDIQYF.

The chain carries TRBV2 and TRBJ1-3; 9 bases align to TRBD1. Germline V gene sequence: CDR1 SNHLY, CDR2 FYNNEI. The ends lost 6 bases at V and 9 bases at J; junction bases unmatched: 9. This CDR3 contains 14 residues. As DNA, the CDR3 is TGTGCCAGCAGCGCGTCGACAGGGGGTAGCACCATATATTTT. This sequence encodes CASSASTGGSTIYF. The full variable domain, its missing parts supplied by reference TRBV2 and TRBJ1-3, is EPEVTQTPSHQVTQMGQEVILRCVPISNHLYFYWYRQILGQKVEFLVSFYNNEISEKSEIFDDQFSVERPDGSNFTLKIRSTKLEDSAMYFCASSASTGGSTIYFGEGSWLTVV.